Each of the 20 T cell receptor beta chains below was sequenced from the same sample in a study of CD8+ T cells in alopecia areata. This sample's treatment: oral pan-JAK inhibitor, 5-10 mg twice daily. RNA, once extracted, was reverse transcribed into cDNA for use as the sequencing template. Method: immunoSEQ multiplex PCR; TCRdb's copy keeps in-frame clones and lacks some. The repertoire holds over 150,000 clones, 60% seen once, with around 0.7% in the top ten. This material consisted of CD4+ T cells sorted from blood, taken at week 4, from a patient treated with tofacitinib. The receptors were gathered from a human donor with alopecia areata.

The genes are TRBV29-1 and TRBJ2-7; possibly TRBD2 for D (6 bases). Germline V gene lookup returns CDR1 SQVTM and CDR2 ANQGSEA. CDR3 length: 14 amino acids. V was shortened by 6 bases and J by 2 bases, with 17 bases between the two germline ends. CDR3 in DNA: TGCAGCGTGGGCGCGGGACCGAGTGCCTACGAGCAGTACTTC. It specifies CSVGAGPSAYEQYF.

The V call is TRBV7-6, the J call TRBJ2-1, with no clear D. Germline V gene sequence: CDR1 SGHVS, CDR2 FNYEAQ. V was cut by 1 base and J by 7 bases, with 14 bases left in between. This CDR3 comprises 15 residues. The CDR3 DNA reads as TGTGCCAGCAGCTTAGATGGCAGGAAAACGAATGAGCAGTTCTTC. Its protein product is CASSLDGRKTNEQFF.

The CDR3 region has the DNA TGTGCCAGCAGTGACAGGTCCTACATTACTCAGTTCTTC. Translating it yields CASSDRSYITQFF. The J gene is TRBJ2-1, the V gene TRBV2; no definite D call. Germline CDR1 reads SNHLY; CDR2 reads FYNNEI. V lost 3 bases and J lost 13, with 16 bases in between. This CDR3 contains 13 residues.

The J gene is TRBJ1-5, the V gene TRBV5-5; maybe TRBD1 (6 bases). Trimming took off 3 bases at V and 4 bases at J, with 11 bases between the two ends. CDR3 size: 14 residues. Germline CDR1 is SGHKS and CDR2 is YYEKEE (reference sequence). This CDR3 reads CASSSGQFNQPQHF. In nucleotides, the CDR3 is TGTGCCAGCAGCTCTGGACAGTTTAATCAGCCCCAGCATTTT.

Worth noting for this clone: Relative to the germline gene, one junction end is altered; a read error may explain this. In DNA form, the CDR3 reads TGTGCCAGCCGCCAGTCAGGGGGCGGTCGGGCCGGGGAGCTGTTTTTT. This encodes CASRQSGGGRAGELFF. V is TRBV4-2 and J is TRBJ2-2; 8 positions match TRBD1. Germline values: CDR1 LGHNA, CDR2 YNFKEQ. The CDR3 extends over 16 amino acids.

V usage is TRBV30 and J usage is TRBJ2-7; D is uncertain. The CDR3 length is 14 residues. CDR1 is GTSNPN, CDR2 SVGIG, per germline (reference sequence). V shed 4 bases and J shed 0 bases, with 13 bases lying between them. CDR3 bases: TGTGCCTGGAAAAGGCAGCCGAACTCCTACGAGCAGTACTTC. It specifies CAWKRQPNSYEQYF.

The chain recombines TRBV7-9 with TRBJ2-5; the D is unclear. Germline loops: CDR1 SEHNR, CDR2 FQNEAQ (reference sequence). The CDR3 covers 13 residues. V lost 3 bases to trimming and J lost 2 bases, with 7 bases between them. The CDR3 loop reads CASSLALQETQYF. In DNA form, the CDR3 reads TGTGCCAGCAGCTTGGCCCTTCAAGAGACCCAGTACTTC.

The chain joins TRBV7-2 to TRBJ2-5, with 7 bases identical to TRBD1. CDR1 is SGHTA and CDR2 is FQGNSA in the germline V gene. The CDR3 runs 15 residues. V was pared by 1 base and J by 5 bases, with 7 bases of the junction left unmatched. This CDR3 is CASSLGLRGLETQYF. The CDR3 nucleotides are TGTGCCAGCAGCTTAGGACTCAGGGGGTTGGAGACCCAGTACTTC.

Remarks on this clone: At the DNA level, this CDR3 is encoded by other sequences in the same sample as well. The rearrangement links TRBV29-1 to TRBJ2-3; D gene ambiguous. Trimming cost V 3 bases and J 0 bases, with 4 bases left between them. CDR3 length: 12 amino acids. In germline, CDR1 is SQVTM, CDR2 ANQGSEA. CDR3 in DNA: TGCAGCGTTGAGCTCAGCACAGATACGCAGTATTTT. This gives the protein CSVELSTDTQYF.

This clone was counted a few times. The chain links TRBV2 to TRBJ2-3, with 7 bases aligning to TRBD1. Germline trimming cut 4 bases from V and 3 bases from J; bases unmatched to any gene: 7. The germline V gene has CDR1 SNHLY and CDR2 FYNNEI. This CDR3 contains 15 residues. DNA for the CDR3: TGTGCCAGCAGTGTAGGGGACAGAGTAACAGATACGCAGTATTTT. It translates to CASSVGDRVTDTQYF. The full variable domain, its missing parts supplied by reference TRBV2 and TRBJ2-3, is EPEVTQTPSHQVTQMGQEVILRCVPISNHLYFYWYRQILGQKVEFLVSFYNNEISEKSEIFDDQFSVERPDGSNFTLKIRSTKLEDSAMYFCASSVGDRVTDTQYFGPGTRLTVL.

CDR3 residues: CASSQGRVAEPSTDTQYF. The CDR3 nucleotides read TGCGCCAGCAGCCAAGGGCGAGTAGCGGAACCCAGCACAGATACGCAGTATTTT. This chain links TRBV4-1 with TRBJ2-3, with D tentatively TRBD2 (6 bases). There are 18 residues in the CDR3. CDR1 is MGHRA, CDR2 YSYEKL, per germline. The germline V and J ends were trimmed by 1 base and 0 bases, with 17 bases remaining between them.

This clone was detected only a few times. The chain links TRBV15 to TRBJ2-3; possibly TRBD2 for D (6 bases). The CDR3 is 14 residues long. Germline CDR1 reads LNHNV; CDR2 reads YYDKDF (reference sequence). V lost 4 bases and J 3 bases, leaving 11 bases between the germline ends. The CDR3 spells CATSIGTRTDTQYF. DNA for the CDR3: TGTGCCACCAGCATCGGGACTCGAACAGATACGCAGTATTTT.

A few counts support this clone. The genes are TRBV27 and TRBJ2-3, with D uncertain. CDR3 length equals 11 residues. V shed 1 base and J shed 8 bases, with 4 bases lying between them. CDR1 is MNHEY, CDR2 SMNVEV, per germline (reference sequence). The CDR3 DNA is TGTGCCAGCAGTTTATATGGTACGCAGTATTTT. It specifies CASSLYGTQYF.

V gene TRBV29-1 combines with J gene TRBJ2-3; 14 bases match TRBD2. Germline values: CDR1 SQVTM, CDR2 ANQGSEA. V dropped 8 bases and J dropped 3; count of bases not matched to a gene: 7. This CDR3 is 15 amino acids long. The CDR3 reads CSTGTSGRRTDTQYF. The CDR3 nucleotides read TGCAGCACCGGGACTAGCGGGAGAAGGACAGATACGCAGTATTTT.

The chain has TRBV6-1 and TRBJ2-1; TRBD2 matches at 7 bases. Per the germline V gene, CDR1 is MNHNS and CDR2 is SASEGT. After removal of 8 bases from V and 7 bases from J, the junction contained 11 bases not matched to a gene. The CDR3 consists of 14 residues. The CDR3 sequence: CASSRAGAFNEQFF. The CDR3 nucleotides read TGTGCCAGCTCGCGGGCGGGAGCGTTTAATGAGCAGTTCTTC.

The rearrangement joins TRBV5-1 to TRBJ1-1; D call uncertain. Trimming stripped 4 bases from V and 3 bases from J, with 13 bases between. Looked up from germline, CDR1 is SGHRS and CDR2 is YFSETQ. The CDR3 loop spans 14 amino acids. In nucleotides, the CDR3 is TGCGCCAGCAGCCAAAGAGCGGGAGACACTGAAGCTTTCTTT. Amino acids: CASSQRAGDTEAFF.

CDR3 DNA sequence: TGTGCCAGCAGCTTTCAGAACTACGAGCAGTACTTC. Its translation is CASSFQNYEQYF. The chain couples TRBV7-9 to TRBJ2-7; D ambiguous. The CDR3 has 12 residues. V shed 3 bases and J shed 3 bases, with 6 bases lying between them. CDR1 is SEHNR, CDR2 FQNEAQ, per germline (reference sequence).

The rearrangement joins TRBV29-1 to TRBJ2-3; 12 bases are a match to TRBD2. The germline CDR1 and CDR2 sequences are SQVTM and ANQGSEA. With V trimmed by 4 bases and J by 6 bases, 8 bases remained unmatched. There are 15 residues in the CDR3. CDR3: CSVARTSGVGDTQYF. CDR3 in DNA: TGCAGCGTTGCCCGGACTAGCGGGGTGGGGGATACGCAGTATTTT.

The rearrangement joins TRBV4-3 to TRBJ2-3; no definite D call. The CDR3 consists of 15 residues. Trimming cost V 0 bases and J 4 bases, with 11 bases left between them. Per germline, CDR1 LGHNA and CDR2 YSLEER. The CDR3 spells CASSQDGTEPDTQYF. CDR3 nucleotides: TGCGCCAGCAGCCAAGATGGAACGGAACCAGATACGCAGTATTTT.

A single count supports this clone. The chain recombines TRBV29-1 with TRBJ1-2, with 8 positions matching TRBD1. The germline gives CDR1 SQVTM, CDR2 ANQGSEA. The junction had 11 bases not matched to a gene; V was cut back by 7 bases and J by 4 bases. The CDR3 has 14 residues. The CDR3 sequence: CSAEPQGASYGYTF. The CDR3 coding sequence is TGCAGCGCCGAACCGCAGGGGGCGAGCTATGGCTACACCTTC.